This T cell receptor beta chain was documented in a study of shared clonotypes between healthy human individuals. Germline V gene lookup returns CDR1 MNHEY and CDR2 SMNVEV (reference sequence). V was clipped by 6 bases and J by 3 bases; unmatched bases: 10. The CDR3 is 16 residues long. The protocol was immunoSEQ multiplex PCR, while the TCRdb copy is restricted to in-frame clones and leaves out a portion. The sample lists 2 million to 2.5 million clones; approximately 95% were seen once. The specimen sequenced was naive CD4+ T cells from PBMCs. Indicated subset: CD45RA+ positively selected. The TCR originated in a young man in good health. Some clones in this sample may be carry-over from other donors' samples. The V gene is TRBV27, the J gene TRBJ2-7; 11 nucleotides line up with TRBD2. In nucleotides, the CDR3 is TGTGCCAGCAGCTTCCTACTAGCGGGAGTGATCTACGAGCAGTACTTC. This codes for CASSFLLAGVIYEQYF.